This T cell receptor beta chain is from a study of T cells in Graves' hyperthyroidism and ophthalmopathy. Researchers amplified the TCR beta CDR3 regions from RNA transcripts. When the TCR CDR3 underwent first-round RT-PCR, the HTBI primer set was used. TCRdb reanalysed the multiplex PCR reads using MiXCR and keeps one entry per CDR3 protein. Of hundreds of thousands of distinct CDR3 sequences listed, about a fifth are singletons. The V end lost 6 bases, the J end lost 2 bases, and 17 bases lay between the germline ends. CDR1 and CDR2 from the germline V gene are SNHLY and FYNNEI. The CDR3 runs 15 residues.

This clonotype was obtained from a man aged 25 to 40 with Graves' ophthalmopathy. Sequenced material: blood. The chain links TRBV2 to TRBJ2-7; D possibly corresponds to TRBD2 (5 bases). CDR3 in amino acids: CASSRSTSGPYEQYF. DNA for the CDR3: TGTGCCAGCAGCCGAAGTACTAGTGGTCCCTACGAGCAGTACTTC.